The 27 T cell receptor beta chains given below trace back to one sample, sequenced in a study of T cell responses to AZD1222 COVID-19 vaccine. Sequenced by immunoSEQ multiplex PCR; TCRdb stores in-frame clones only, minus some. The sample shows 90,000 to 150,000 clones, around 85% of them seen only once. Source: peripheral blood, taken on day 0 of AZD1222 vaccination. The receptors were sampled from an adult in good health.

The chain uses TRBV29-1 and TRBJ2-1; D assignment may be TRBD1 or TRBD2 (5 bases each). The CDR3 runs 14 residues. Germline lookup yields CDR1 SQVTM and CDR2 ANQGSEA. The V gene lost 7 bases and the J gene lost 0 bases, with 13 bases spanning the gap. Here the CDR3 reads CSARGRSSYNEQFF. The DNA of the CDR3 is TGCAGCGCCCGGGGACGCAGCTCCTACAATGAGCAGTTCTTC.

This clone has only one observation. The chain combines TRBV15 with TRBJ1-5, with D unresolved. The CDR3 runs 14 residues. Germline V gene data show CDR1 as LNHNV and CDR2 as YYDKDF (reference sequence). V lost 4 bases and J 6 bases, leaving 13 bases between the germline ends. The CDR3, as DNA: TGTGCCACCAGCATGGGCGCTAAGGGTCAGCCCCAGCATTTT. Translating gives CATSMGAKGQPQHF. Full variable domain (outside the CDR3, taken from reference TRBV15 and TRBJ1-5): DAMVIQNPRYQVTQFGKPVTLSCSQTLNHNVMYWYQQKSSQAPKLLFHYYDKDFNNEADTPDNFQSRRPNTSFCFLDIRSPGLGDTAMYLCATSMGAKGQPQHFGDGTRLSIL.

This clone was seen once. V is TRBV7-9 and J is TRBJ1-6; no definite D call. Germline V gene lookup returns CDR1 SEHNR and CDR2 FQNEAQ (reference sequence). V lost 5 bases, J lost 5 bases, and 7 bases lay in between. This CDR3 comprises 13 residues. CDR3 sequence reads: CASSPTDNSPLHF. The CDR3 nucleotides are TGTGCCAGCAGCCCTACTGATAATTCACCCCTCCACTTT.

The chain has TRBV27 and TRBJ2-7, with D perhaps TRBD1 (5 bases). CDR1 is MNHEY, CDR2 SMNVEV, per germline (reference sequence). The CDR3 is 13 residues long. V lost 3 bases, J lost 2 bases, and 8 bases lay in between. CDR3: CASSFRETYEQYF. In DNA, the CDR3 is TGTGCCAGCAGTTTCAGGGAAACCTACGAGCAGTACTTC.

This clone has just one count. The V call is TRBV5-1, the J call TRBJ2-1, with a weak D call TRBD2 (5 bases). Trimming shortened V by 1 base and J by 9 bases, and 14 bases separated the two germline ends. The CDR3 contains 14 residues. The germline CDR1 and CDR2 sequences are SGHRS and YFSETQ. CDR3 bases: TGCGCCAGCAGCTTGCGGACTCTCGGCGGTGAGCAGTTCTTC. This translates into CASSLRTLGGEQFF.

The chain joins TRBV19 to TRBJ1-5; D unresolved. This CDR3 spans 13 amino acids. Germline V gives CDR1 LNHDA, CDR2 SQIVND (reference sequence). Trimming cost V 0 bases and J 7 bases, with 7 bases left between them. The CDR3 protein is CASSIDLTQPQHF. The CDR3 coding sequence is TGTGCCAGTAGTATAGACCTGACACAGCCCCAGCATTTT.

The chain has TRBV2 and TRBJ2-1; D possibly uses TRBD1 or TRBD2 (5 bases each). Looked up from germline, CDR1 is SNHLY and CDR2 is FYNNEI. The CDR3 covers 15 residues. Trimming stripped 4 bases from V and 0 bases from J, with 10 bases between. Here the CDR3 DNA reads TGTGCCAGCAGTGGGGACGGTAGCTCCTACAATGAGCAGTTCTTC. Amino acid sequence: CASSGDGSSYNEQFF.

The genes are TRBV30 and TRBJ1-2; tentative D call: TRBD1 (5 bases). The germline V gene encodes CDR1 GTSNPN and CDR2 SVGIG (reference sequence). V was pared by 2 bases and J by 5 bases, with 15 bases between. The length of the CDR3 is 14 residues. In DNA form, the CDR3 reads TGTGCCTGGAGTTACCTAGAGGGGCTTTATGGCTACACCTTC. Translation gives CAWSYLEGLYGYTF.

This chain joins TRBV6-1 and TRBJ1-5, with a weak D call TRBD1 (5 bases). Germline V gives CDR1 MNHNS, CDR2 SASEGT. This CDR3 region has 14 residues. V dropped 1 base and J dropped 5 bases, with 9 bases sitting between them. CDR3 nucleotides: TGTGCCAGCAGTGAAGTGGCAGGGTATCAGCCCCAGCATTTT. This codes for CASSEVAGYQPQHF.

The V call is TRBV3-1 (or the pseudogene TRBV3-2), the J call TRBJ1-4; TRBD1 might be the D (5 bases). The germline V gene has CDR1 LGHDT and CDR2 YNNKEL (reference sequence). V was trimmed by 5 bases and J by 10 bases, leaving 20 bases between them. This CDR3 is built from 15 residues. CDR3 sequence: CASSSLGAVTGKLFF. CDR3 coding DNA: TGTGCCAGCAGCAGCTTAGGGGCCGTCACCGGAAAACTGTTTTTT.

CDR3 in DNA: TGTGCCAGCAGCTCGGGGCCCGGGGGGACTGAAGCTTTCTTT. Residues: CASSSGPGGTEAFF. The chain recombines TRBV7-2 with TRBJ1-1; D may be TRBD1 (5 bases). The V end lost 4 bases, the J end lost 5 bases, and 14 bases lay between the germline ends. There are 14 residues in the CDR3. The V gene's germline CDR1 is SGHTA and CDR2 FQGNSA.

The genes are TRBV6-2 or TRBV6-3 and TRBJ1-4; 7 bases match TRBD1. Germline loops: CDR1 MNHEY, CDR2 SVGEGT. There are 15 residues in the CDR3. Trimming cost V 2 bases and J 4 bases; bases outside gene matches: 4. CDR3 residues: CASSYTTGFNEKLFF. In DNA form, the CDR3 reads TGTGCCAGCAGTTACACGACAGGGTTTAATGAAAAACTGTTTTTT.

The rearrangement links TRBV5-1 to TRBJ2-2, with D hard to call. Germline-derived CDR1 and CDR2 are SGHRS and YFSETQ. The CDR3 spans 15 residues. V lost 4 bases, J lost 0 bases, and 10 bases lay in between. CDR3 sequence: CASSMTLPNTGELFF. CDR3 DNA sequence: TGCGCCAGCAGCATGACACTTCCGAACACCGGGGAGCTGTTTTTT. Drawing the rest from reference TRBV5-1 and TRBJ2-2, the complete variable domain is KAGVTQTPRYLIKTRGQQVTLSCSPISGHRSVSWYQQTPGQGLQFLFEYFSETQRNKGNFPGRFSGRQFSNSRSEMNVSTLELGDSALYLCASSMTLPNTGELFFGEGSRLTVL.

The J gene is TRBJ1-3, the V gene TRBV18, with D unresolved. This CDR3 spans 14 amino acids. With 0 bases removed from V and 6 bases from J, the gap between germline ends came to 9 bases. Germline V CDR1 and CDR2: KGHSH, LQKENI. CDR3 sequence: CASSPPEGLNTIYF. CDR3 bases: TGTGCCAGCTCACCACCGGAAGGTTTAAACACCATATATTTT.

The chain joins TRBV28 to TRBJ1-4; D gene ambiguous. The germline V and J ends were trimmed by 1 base and 10 bases, with 13 bases remaining between them. The CDR3 covers 14 residues. Germline loops: CDR1 MDHEN, CDR2 SYDVKM. The CDR3 here is CASSLSAGEGKLFF. CDR3 DNA: TGTGCCAGCAGTTTATCTGCAGGCGAAGGAAAACTGTTTTTT. The entire variable domain, with the rest obtained from reference TRBV28 and TRBJ1-4, is as follows: DVKVTQSSRYLVKRTGEKVFLECVQDMDHENMFWYRQDPGLGLRLIYFSYDVKMKEKGDIPEGYSVSREKKERFSLILESASTNQTSMYLCASSLSAGEGKLFFGSGTQLSVL.

The V call is TRBV15, the J call TRBJ2-5; TRBD2 matches at 10 bases. The CDR3 length is 15 residues. The V segment lost 4 bases and the J segment 3 bases; nucleotides outside the gene matches: 5. Germline V gene data show CDR1 as LNHNV and CDR2 as YYDKDF (reference sequence). The CDR3 DNA follows: TGTGCCACCAGCACCTCCGGGACTAGCGAAGAGACCCAGTACTTC. This codes for CATSTSGTSEETQYF.

This clone is a singleton in its sample. This sequence joins TRBV28 and TRBJ2-7, with 7 nucleotides matching TRBD2. The CDR3 totals 20 residues. Germline CDR1 is MDHEN and CDR2 is SYDVKM. After removal of 4 bases from V and 6 bases from J, the junction contained 27 bases not matched to a gene. The chain's CDR3 is CASSYQFPGSGGGTLGEQYF. DNA for the CDR3: TGTGCCAGCAGTTACCAATTTCCCGGGTCTGGGGGAGGGACCCTGGGCGAGCAGTACTTC.

The rearrangement uses TRBV9 and TRBJ1-4; possible D gene TRBD1, 6 bases. Germline CDR1 reads SGDLS; CDR2 reads YYNGEE. The CDR3 length is 16 residues. V dropped 0 bases and J dropped 6 bases, with 15 bases sitting between them. CDR3 DNA sequence: TGTGCCAGCAGCGTAGCTGACGGGAGGGGGGATGAAAAACTGTTTTTT. The encoded protein is CASSVADGRGDEKLFF.

The chain combines TRBV11-2 with TRBJ1-6; 7 bases align to TRBD1. The V gene's germline CDR1 is SGHAT and CDR2 FQNNGV. V gave up 5 bases and J gave up 9 bases; unmatched junction bases: 10. The CDR3 sequence is 15 residues long. CDR3 nucleotide sequence: TGTGCCAGCAGCCCCCGGACAGGAAGGGGTTCACCCCTCCACTTT. This sequence encodes CASSPRTGRGSPLHF.

V usage is TRBV18 and J usage is TRBJ2-1, with D hard to call. The V gene's germline CDR1 is KGHSH and CDR2 LQKENI. V was trimmed by 6 bases and J by 5 bases, leaving 11 bases between them. The CDR3 spans 13 residues. The CDR3 DNA follows: TGTGCCAGCTCGACAAGTCGGGACAATGAGCAGTTCTTC. Amino acid sequence: CASSTSRDNEQFF.

This clone appeared a few times. This chain links TRBV5-1 with TRBJ1-1; possible D gene TRBD1, 6 bases. This CDR3 spans 15 amino acids. Trimming took off 1 base at V and 0 bases at J, with 10 bases between the two ends. The germline CDR1 and CDR2 sequences are SGHRS and YFSETQ. As DNA, the CDR3 is TGCGCCAGCAGCTTGTGGTCAGGGGTGAACACTGAAGCTTTCTTT. Its protein product is CASSLWSGVNTEAFF.

The chain uses TRBV5-4 and TRBJ2-2, with a weak D call TRBD2 (5 bases). Germline assignment: CDR1 SGHNT and CDR2 YYREEE (reference sequence). The V end was cut by 4 bases, the J end by 1 base, with 11 bases between. This CDR3 is 15 amino acids long. For the CDR3, the DNA is TGTGCCAGCAGCCCCGGAGGCGGGAACACCGGGGAGCTGTTTTTT. Its protein product is CASSPGGGNTGELFF.

A single count supports this clone. The CDR3 DNA sequence: TGTGCCAGCAGGAGGGAGACAGGGAAGAATCATTTT. It yields the protein CASRRETGKNHF. The V gene is TRBV6-5, the J gene TRBJ1-5; 7 bases are shared with TRBD1. CDR1 is MNHEY and CDR2 is SVGAGI in the germline V gene. Trimming cost V 6 bases and J 16 bases; bases outside gene matches: 12. This CDR3 has 12 amino acids.

The CDR3 DNA reads TGTGCCAGCAGCCCGGGACAGCTCAGCGGACAGCCCCAGCATTTT. It codes for CASSPGQLSGQPQHF. The chain combines TRBV5-8 with TRBJ1-5; TRBD1 aligns across 7 bases. The V gene end was trimmed by 4 bases and the J gene end by 7 bases; junction bases not matched to a gene: 11. This CDR3 contains 15 residues. Germline V gene lookup returns CDR1 SGHTS and CDR2 YDEGEE.

This sequence joins TRBV11-2 and TRBJ1-4, with a possible D match to TRBD1 (5 bases). Trimming took 5 bases from V and 8 from J, leaving 15 bases between them. Germline assignment: CDR1 SGHAT and CDR2 FQNNGV. This CDR3 is 14 amino acids long. The CDR3 is CASSPPGVREKLFF. DNA of the CDR3: TGTGCCAGCAGCCCACCGGGGGTGAGAGAAAAACTGTTTTTT.

V usage is TRBV5-1 and J usage is TRBJ1-3, with TRBD1 identical over 7 bases. J was trimmed by 4 bases and V by 3 bases; bases with no gene match: 7. This CDR3 has 15 residues. Germline V gives CDR1 SGHRS, CDR2 YFSETQ. CDR3 DNA sequence: TGCGCCAGCAGCTGGGAGGGGGCGCAGGGAAACACCATATATTTT. Translating gives CASSWEGAQGNTIYF.

This chain uses TRBV28 with TRBJ1-2; TRBD1 aligns across 8 bases. Looked up from germline, CDR1 is MDHEN and CDR2 is SYDVKM. The V segment lost 6 bases and the J segment 0 bases; nucleotides outside the gene matches: 9. This CDR3 has 16 residues. CDR3 amino acids: CASRSRTGRPNYGYTF. The CDR3 region has the DNA TGTGCCAGCAGATCACGGACAGGGCGGCCTAACTATGGCTACACCTTC.